This TCR beta chain was retrieved from a study of T cell repertoires in cytomegalovirus infection. Study at large: CMV infection plus the matching HLA type was flagged by public TCR beta signatures.

TCRdb re-analysed the reads in MiXCR, keeping a single row per CDR3 protein. The table has around 210,000 distinct CDR3 sequences, 6% to 8% seen once. Ten or more counts support this clonotype. V lost 5 bases to trimming and J lost 1 base; unmatched junction nucleotides: 5. Per germline, CDR1 SGHAT and CDR2 FQNNGV. CDR3 size: 17 residues. The chain combines TRBV11-2 with TRBJ2-2, with 12 positions matching TRBD2. The receptor comes from a human donor in good health (CMV status not recorded). Some clones in this sample may be carry-over from other donors' samples. Source material: PBMCs. In nucleotides, the CDR3 is TGTGCCAGCAGCCGGGGACTAGCGGGCTTGAACACCGGGGAGCTGTTTTTT. Its protein product is CASSRGLAGLNTGELFF.